The TCR beta chain described here comes from a study of shared clonotypes between healthy human individuals. In the CD4+ fraction, cells were divided into CD45RA+ naive and CD45RA-negative memory subsets. In the source study's methods: From ImmunoSEQ came sequences covering only the junction and carrying no quality scores, so filtering differed. The method was immunoSEQ multiplex PCR; TCRdb's version includes in-frame clones alone and lacks a portion of them. V and J calls and clone size come straight from that table; D and trimming were deduced from the DNA. The sample includes approximately 620,000 clones, more than 95% of them seen just once. Deletions cut 5 bases from V and 0 bases from J, with 21 bases between. The CDR3 runs 18 residues. Germline lookup yields CDR1 SGHRS and CDR2 YFSETQ.

The chain uses TRBV5-1 and TRBJ2-1; D may be TRBD2 (5 bases). The sequenced sample consisted of naive CD4+ T cells sorted from blood. Regarding subset: CD45RA+ positively selected. The source is a woman aged 30 to 39 in good health. The CDR3 region is CASSPDNGKFASYNEQFF. DNA for the CDR3: TGCGCCAGCAGTCCCGATAACGGGAAGTTCGCCTCCTACAATGAGCAGTTCTTC. The variable domain in full, with the rest retrieved from reference TRBV5-1 and TRBJ2-1, is KAGVTQTPRYLIKTRGQQVTLSCSPISGHRSVSWYQQTPGQGLQFLFEYFSETQRNKGNFPGRFSGRQFSNSRSEMNVSTLELGDSALYLCASSPDNGKFASYNEQFFGPGTRLTVL.